The T cell receptor (beta chain) under discussion was sequenced for a study of blood T cell repertoires in COVID-19. Study overall: The cDNA or gDNA used as material had been derived from T cells, B-cell-depleted T cells, or PBMCs.

Assay used: immunoSEQ multiplex PCR; TCRdb lists only in-frame clones, some missing. Here the sample spans about 160,000 clones, approximately 85% being singletons. Sequenced: peripheral blood. The sequence derives from a man older than 75 with COVID-19, enrolled during active disease.

The CDR3 is CASSYDRSGGTQYF. In nucleotides, the CDR3 is TGTGCCAGCAGCTATGACCGTAGCGGGGGAACCCAGTACTTC. The V gene is TRBV5-4, the J gene TRBJ2-5; 9 bases agree with TRBD2. The germline V gene has CDR1 SGHNT and CDR2 YYREEE (reference sequence). The CDR3 extends over 14 amino acids. V lost 3 bases to trimming and J lost 8 bases; unmatched junction nucleotides: 8.